Listed below are T cell receptor beta chains from one sample, sequenced in a study of blood T cells in healthy people across ages. TCRdb reanalysed the 5' RACE reads using MiXCR and keeps one entry per CDR3 protein. Of around 1,000,000 distinct CDR3 sequences in the sample, under 30% are singletons; the top ten hold approximately 0.7%. These sequences were also reported in another study, on T cells of mothers and their children.

Sample: blood. All receptors come from a girl aged 2-15 years in good health. Both conserved end residues are part of each CDR3. Fields, in order: J gene, V gene, clone size, D gene, CDR3 protein, CDR3 DNA. A D gene is named only where the DNA matches it firmly. Only part of the rows carry a size: once, few, many, or a class if the clone is expanded.

TRBJ2-2 | TRBV7-2 | few | . | CAAQGTGELFF | TGTGCCGCCCAGGGGACCGGGGAGCTGTTTTTT
TRBJ1-1 | TRBV5-1 | . | . | CASSPAGGALNTEAFF | TGCGCCAGCAGCCCAGCCGGGGGGGCTCTAAACACTGAAGCTTTCTTT
TRBJ2-1 | TRBV13 | . | . | CASSPRGSSYNKQFF | TGTGCCAGCAGCCCTCGGGGGTCTTCTTACAATAAGCAGTTCTTC
TRBJ2-5 | TRBV7-2 | few | . | CASSLKVVGETQYF | TGTGCCAGCAGCTTAAAAGTAGTCGGAGAGACCCAGTACTTC
TRBJ1-5 | TRBV7-2 | few | . | CASSLVGSEQPQHF | TGTGCCAGCAGCTTAGTGGGTAGCGAACAGCCCCAGCATTTT
TRBJ2-5 | TRBV28 | few | . | CASTDRPPQETQYF | TGTGCCAGCACTGATCGGCCTCCGCAAGAGACCCAGTACTTC
TRBJ2-7 | TRBV6-2/TRBV6-3 | . | TRBD1 | CASSYSKTGWKNFYEQYF | TGTGCCAGCAGTTACTCGAAGACAGGGTGGAAGAATTTCTACGAGCAGTACTTC
TRBJ2-7 | TRBV5-1 | many | . | CASSFDRTYEQYF | TGTGCCAGCAGCTTCGACAGGACCTACGAGCAGTACTTC
TRBJ2-5 | TRBV11-1 | few | TRBD2 | CASSSPSGTVFRETQYF | TGTGCCAGCAGCTCGCCTAGCGGGACCGTGTTCAGGGAGACCCAGTACTTC
TRBJ2-1 | TRBV13 | . | TRBD2 | CASCGEGHNEQFF | TGTGCCAGCTGCGGGGAGGGCCACAATGAGCAGTTCTTC
TRBJ2-1 | TRBV10-3 | . | . | CAISAGDEQFF | TGTGCCATCAGTGCTGGTGATGAGCAGTTCTTC
TRBJ1-5 | TRBV6-1 | . | . | CASSEWGMQPQHF | TGTGCCAGCAGTGAATGGGGAATGCAGCCCCAGCATTTT
TRBJ1-1 | TRBV10-3 | . | TRBD1 | CAISERDRESTEAFF | TGTGCCATCAGCGAGCGGGACAGGGAATCCACTGAAGCTTTCTTT
TRBJ2-1 | TRBV20-1 | . | TRBD1 | CSGQQGYNEQFF | TGCAGTGGCCAACAGGGGTACAATGAGCAGTTCTTC
TRBJ1-6 | TRBV9 | few | . | CASSDQGSSPLHF | TGTGCCAGCAGCGACCAGGGAAGTTCACCCCTCCACTTT
TRBJ1-1 | TRBV7-9 | . | TRBD1 | CASSLERTGRLDTEAFF | TGTGCCAGCAGCTTAGAACGGACAGGACGTTTAGACACTGAAGCTTTCTTT
TRBJ2-3 | TRBV4-3 | . | . | CASSQDGGGRDTQYF | TGCGCCAGCAGCCAAGATGGTGGGGGCAGGGATACGCAGTATTTT
TRBJ2-1 | TRBV28 | . | TRBD2 | CASSYTSRGDEQFF | TGTGCCAGCAGTTATACCTCCCGGGGGGATGAGCAGTTCTTC
TRBJ2-7 | TRBV15 | few | . | CATSKGDDTAYEQYF | TGTGCCACCAGCAAGGGGGATGACACAGCCTACGAGCAGTACTTC
TRBJ2-5 | TRBV18 | . | TRBD1 | CASSPLGQAETQYF | TGTGCCAGCTCACCGTTGGGACAGGCAGAGACCCAGTACTTC
TRBJ2-1 | TRBV7-2 | few | TRBD1 | CASSPIQGAFGNEQFF | TGTGCCAGCAGCCCAATACAGGGGGCATTCGGTAATGAGCAGTTCTTC
TRBJ1-3 | TRBV3-1 | few | . | CASSHLTGFGNTIYF | TGTGCCAGTAGCCACTTGACAGGTTTTGGAAACACCATATATTTT
TRBJ1-1 | TRBV9 | few | . | CASSPSGSPPPFF | TGTGCCAGCAGCCCATCAGGATCCCCACCCCCTTTCTTT
TRBJ2-5 | TRBV6-2/TRBV6-3 | . | TRBD1 | CASTEGTDQETQYF | TGTGCCAGCACCGAGGGGACAGACCAAGAGACCCAGTACTTC
TRBJ1-2 | TRBV2 | . | . | CASSAIRGEDYGYTF | TGTGCCAGCAGTGCTATAAGGGGAGAGGACTATGGCTACACCTTC
TRBJ2-2 | TRBV7-2 | . | TRBD1 | CASSHRIGTARTGELFF | TGTGCCAGCAGCCACCGAATCGGGACAGCCCGCACCGGGGAGCTGTTTTTT
TRBJ2-1 | TRBV12-3/TRBV12-4 | . | TRBD2 | CASSLEPSGRDEQFF | TGTGCCAGCAGTTTAGAACCTAGCGGGAGGGATGAGCAGTTCTTC
TRBJ2-7 | TRBV11-1 | few | TRBD1 | CASSGTVHEQYF | TGTGCCAGCAGCGGGACAGTTCACGAGCAGTACTTC
TRBJ2-1 | TRBV7-9 | . | TRBD1 | CASSQGTGGLVEQFF | TGTGCCAGCAGCCAGGGGACAGGGGGCCTGGTTGAGCAGTTCTTC
TRBJ2-6 | TRBV27 | few | . | CATSLVQGNAGANVLTF | TGTGCCACCAGTCTAGTACAGGGAAATGCTGGGGCCAACGTCCTGACTTTC
TRBJ2-7 | TRBV19 | few | TRBD2 | CASSGLGEGNEQYF | TGTGCCAGTAGTGGTCTCGGGGAGGGCAACGAGCAGTACTTC
TRBJ2-7 | TRBV20-1 | once | TRBD2 | CSAPKLAGEYYEQYF | TGCAGTGCTCCGAAACTAGCGGGAGAATACTACGAGCAGTACTTC
TRBJ1-3 | TRBV7-2 | few | . | CASSPWKGSSGNTIYF | TGTGCCAGCAGCCCTTGGAAGGGAAGCTCTGGAAACACCATATATTTT
TRBJ2-1 | TRBV4-1 | . | TRBD2 | CASSQDRLAGLEQFF | TGCGCCAGCAGCCAAGACAGACTAGCGGGACTTGAGCAGTTCTTC
TRBJ2-5 | TRBV12-3/TRBV12-4 | . | TRBD1 | CASSLGFGTEVQETQYF | TGTGCCAGCAGTTTGGGATTCGGGACAGAAGTCCAAGAGACCCAGTACTTC
TRBJ1-6 | TRBV18 | few | . | CASSPTEAGDSPLHF | TGTGCCAGCTCACCAACAGAGGCCGGAGATTCACCCCTCCACTTT
TRBJ2-5 | TRBV7-6 | few | TRBD1 | CASSPNYRGIEETQYF | TGTGCCAGCAGCCCCAATTACAGGGGTATCGAAGAGACCCAGTACTTC
TRBJ1-1 | TRBV6-6 | . | . | CASTLDGDTEAFF | TGTGCCAGCACCCTGGACGGAGACACTGAAGCTTTCTTT
TRBJ1-4 | TRBV9 | . | . | CASSVLGSGEKLFF | TGTGCCAGCAGCGTGTTGGGGTCCGGGGAAAAACTGTTTTTT
TRBJ2-1 | TRBV7-2 | many | TRBD2 | CASSLVAGAKVAGNEQFF | TGTGCCAGCAGCTTAGTGGCGGGAGCTAAGGTTGCGGGCAATGAGCAGTTCTTC
TRBJ2-3 | TRBV14 | once | . | CASSQGQYGADTQYF | TGTGCCAGCAGCCAAGGACAATACGGAGCAGATACGCAGTATTTT
TRBJ1-1 | TRBV20-1 | . | . | CSAIPAEVPFEAFF | TGCAGTGCTATACCGGCCGAGGTTCCCTTTGAAGCTTTCTTT
TRBJ1-5 | TRBV5-1 | . | . | CASSLEAGLRPQHF | TGCGCCAGCAGCTTGGAGGCAGGGCTTCGGCCCCAGCATTTT
TRBJ1-1 | TRBV29-1 | . | TRBD1 | CSVVRGQEAFF | TGCAGCGTTGTAAGGGGGCAGGAAGCTTTCTTT
TRBJ1-3 | TRBV3-1 | . | . | CASSQESLQFGNTIYF | TGTGCCAGCAGCCAAGAAAGTTTGCAGTTTGGAAACACCATATATTTT
TRBJ1-4 | TRBV5-6 | . | . | CASSLLNTRKGLFF | TGTGCCAGCAGCTTGTTAAACACCCGAAAGGGACTGTTTTTT
TRBJ2-7 | TRBV28 | . | . | CASYKNGYEQYF | TGTGCCAGCTACAAAAACGGCTACGAGCAGTACTTC
TRBJ1-1 | TRBV5-8 | many | . | CATRDGGLGTEAFF | TGTGCCACCCGGGACGGAGGCTTGGGGACTGAAGCTTTCTTT
TRBJ2-5 | TRBV12-3/TRBV12-4 | once | . | CASSLLDTQETQYF | TGTGCCAGCAGTTTATTGGACACCCAAGAGACCCAGTACTTC
TRBJ2-7 | TRBV14 | many | TRBD1 | CASGSGGKDEQYF | TGTGCCAGTGGATCAGGGGGCAAAGACGAGCAGTACTTC
TRBJ2-3 | TRBV5-5 | few | TRBD1 | CASSWDRGQGDTQYF | TGTGCCAGCAGCTGGGACAGGGGGCAGGGAGATACGCAGTATTTT
TRBJ2-7 | TRBV4-1 | . | . | CASSQEQTYEQYF | TGCGCCAGCAGCCAAGAACAGACCTACGAGCAGTACTTC
TRBJ2-1 | TRBV3-1 | few | . | CASPWGSIDEQFF | TGTGCCAGCCCCTGGGGTAGCATCGATGAGCAGTTCTTC
TRBJ2-5 | TRBV4-1 | . | TRBD2 | CASSPQLAAQETQYF | TGCGCCAGCAGCCCCCAACTAGCGGCCCAAGAGACCCAGTACTTC
TRBJ1-3 | TRBV10-3 | . | TRBD1 | CAISEEGALSGNTIYF | TGTGCCATCAGTGAGGAGGGGGCCCTCTCTGGAAACACCATATATTTT
TRBJ1-1 | TRBV10-2 | . | TRBD1 | CASSTAGGLEAFF | TGCGCCAGCAGTACGGCAGGGGGGCTTGAAGCTTTCTTT
TRBJ2-3 | TRBV18 | few | TRBD1 | CASSLPGQVLTDTQYF | TGTGCCAGCTCCCTACCGGGACAGGTTTTAACAGATACGCAGTATTTT